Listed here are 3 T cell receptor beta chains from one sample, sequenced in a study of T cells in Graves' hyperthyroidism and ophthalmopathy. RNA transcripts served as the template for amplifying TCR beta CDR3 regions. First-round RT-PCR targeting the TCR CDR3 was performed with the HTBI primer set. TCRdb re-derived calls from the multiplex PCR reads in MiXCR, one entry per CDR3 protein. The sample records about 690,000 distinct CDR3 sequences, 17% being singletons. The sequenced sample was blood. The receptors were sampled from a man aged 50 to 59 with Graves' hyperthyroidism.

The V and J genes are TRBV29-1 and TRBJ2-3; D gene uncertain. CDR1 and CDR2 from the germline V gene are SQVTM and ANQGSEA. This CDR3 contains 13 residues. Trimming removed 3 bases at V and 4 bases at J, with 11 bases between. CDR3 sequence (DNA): TGCAGCGTTGACCCCGAGGTCGCAGATACGCAGTATTTT. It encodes CSVDPEVADTQYF.

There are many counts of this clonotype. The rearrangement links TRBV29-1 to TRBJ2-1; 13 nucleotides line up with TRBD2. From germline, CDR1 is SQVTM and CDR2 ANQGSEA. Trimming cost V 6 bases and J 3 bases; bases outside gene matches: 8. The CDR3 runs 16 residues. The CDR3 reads CSVYGLAGAFYNEQFF. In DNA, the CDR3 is TGCAGCGTCTATGGACTAGCGGGAGCATTCTACAATGAGCAGTTCTTC.

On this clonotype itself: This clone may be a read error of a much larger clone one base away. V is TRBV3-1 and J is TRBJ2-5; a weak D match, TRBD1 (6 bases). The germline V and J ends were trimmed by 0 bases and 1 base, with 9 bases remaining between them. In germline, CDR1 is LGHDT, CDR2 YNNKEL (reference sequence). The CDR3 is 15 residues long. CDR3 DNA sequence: TGTGCCAGCAGCCAAGACAGGGGCCCCCAAGAGACCCAGTACTTC. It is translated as CASSQDRGPQETQYF.